Listed here is a single TCR beta chain. In the study's own analysis: Amplification of reference gene primers provided the estimated nucleated cell counts. Clones were read by immunoSEQ multiplex PCR, and TCRdb kept only the in-frame ones, dropping some. V and J calls and clone size are copied from that table; D and trimming were computed from the DNA. This sample carries a few hundred thousand clones, roughly nine tenths of them seen once, and the ten largest clones take more than 10%. These data belong to a study of blood T cell repertoires in COVID-19. Study context: The study drew acute and convalescent COVID-19 samples from the United States, Italy and Spain.

The sample taken for sequencing was peripheral blood. The receptor was derived from a woman under 30 who had recovered from COVID-19.

The CDR3 protein is CASSPPGLAGVGEQYF. In nucleotides, the CDR3 is TGTGCCAGCAGCCCGCCGGGACTAGCGGGAGTGGGGGAGCAGTACTTC. The chain combines TRBV3-1 (or the pseudogene TRBV3-2) with TRBJ2-7, with 14 bases aligning to TRBD2. The J segment lost 7 bases and the V segment lost 4 bases, leaving 9 bases of the junction unmatched. This CDR3 has 16 residues. The germline gives CDR1 LGHDT, CDR2 YNNKEL (reference sequence).